One and the same sample provided the 25 T cell receptor beta chains below, sequenced in a study of T cells in women clearing cervical HPV infection. Profiling relied on immunoSEQ multiplex PCR, and the TCRdb table lists in-frame clones only, not all of them. The sample totals more than 11,000 clones. The sequenced sample consisted of blood buffy coat. The origin of the receptors is a woman between 18 and 70 years old with a cervical HPV16 infection that either progressed to CIN3+ or cleared (not recorded which).

With regard to this clone: The read terminates 3 residues before the CDR3 end, so the remaining end is supplied by the germline J gene. This chain uses TRBV6-1 with TRBJ2-7, with 7 bases that match TRBD1. The junction had 3 bases not matched to a gene; V was cut back by 4 bases and J by 6 bases. Germline CDR1 and CDR2: MNHNS and SASEGT. This CDR3 comprises 12 residues. Partial CDR3 DNA: TGTGCCAGCAGTGTACACAGGGGCGAG. Protein: CASSVHRGE. From start to end, the CDR3 is CASSVHRGEQYF.

Worth noting for this clone: The read ends 3 residues before the CDR3 terminus; that terminus is restored from the germline J gene. V usage is TRBV19 and J usage is TRBJ2-7; 12 bases align to TRBD1. Germline loops: CDR1 LNHDA, CDR2 SQIVND (reference sequence). This CDR3 has 15 residues. J gave up 5 bases and V 3 bases, and 5 bases lay outside the gene matches. The CDR3 loop reads CASSMPGQGANEQYF. The part of the CDR3 DNA that was read is TGTGCCAGTAGTATGCCGGGACAGGGGGCCAACGAG.

Concerning this clone itself: The sequenced fragment ends 3 residues before the CDR3 boundary, so the rest is inferred from the germline J gene. This chain uses TRBV4-2 with TRBJ2-5, with 7 bases lining up with TRBD2. V lost 4 bases, J lost 5 bases, and 13 bases stayed unmatched. This CDR3 contains 16 residues. Germline values: CDR1 LGHNA, CDR2 YNFKEQ. The CDR3 protein is CASSPQAKTSLETQYF. Incomplete CDR3 DNA: TGTGCCAGCAGCCCCCAAGCGAAGACTAGCCTGGAGACC.

Concerning this clone itself: From the germline J gene comes the end of the CDR3, since the read stops 3 residues before it. The chain carries TRBV2 and TRBJ2-1; 8 nucleotides line up with TRBD1. Germline V gene sequence: CDR1 SNHLY, CDR2 FYNNEI. Germline trimming cut 8 bases from V and 9 bases from J; bases unmatched to any gene: 9. The CDR3 runs 13 residues. The chain's CDR3 is CASGQGEGSEQFF. CDR3 DNA (partial): TGTGCCAGCGGACAGGGAGAGGGTTCTGAG.

In the case of this clone: The sequence runs out 3 residues before the end of the CDR3; the remainder is reconstructed from the germline J gene. This chain links TRBV7-8 with TRBJ2-7; 7 bases fit TRBD1. Germline V gives CDR1 SGHVS, CDR2 FQNEAQ. The CDR3 is 14 amino acids. V gave up 3 bases and J gave up 0 bases; unmatched junction bases: 2. The CDR3 loop is CASSFRDSSYEQYF. CDR3 bases read: TGTGCCAGCAGCTTCCGGGACAGCTCCTACGAG.

Points on this clone: One junction end does not reproduce the germline sequence, and a read error may be involved. From the germline J gene comes the end of the CDR3, since the read stops 3 residues before it. Other DNA sequences in this sample translate to the same CDR3. J is TRBJ1-3 and V is TRBV18; D might be TRBD1 (5 bases). The CDR3 has 16 amino acids. CDR1 KGHSH and CDR2 LQKENI come from the germline V gene. The DNA read from the CDR3 is TGTGCCAGCTCACCACCGAGCCAGGGTTCTGGAAACACA. It codes for CASSPPSQGSGNT. The whole CDR3 region reads CASSPPSQGSGNTIYF.

With respect to this clone: The CDR3 extends 3 residues past the end of the read, so its final part is completed from the germline J gene. The rearrangement uses TRBV5-1 and TRBJ1-1; weak D call: TRBD1 (5 bases). Germline lookup yields CDR1 SGHRS and CDR2 YFSETQ. Trimming removed 0 bases at V and 7 bases at J, with 7 bases between. The CDR3 consists of 12 residues. The chain's CDR3 is CASSLGDSEAFF. The DNA read from the CDR3 is TGCGCCAGCAGCTTGGGCGACAGTGAA.

Regarding this clone: The read finishes 3 residues shy of the CDR3 end, and the germline J gene is used to complete it. The J gene is TRBJ2-1, the V gene TRBV7-6, with 13 bases that match TRBD2. V shed 4 bases, J shed 9 bases, and the junction held 9 bases outside the gene matches. The length of the CDR3 is 16 residues. Germline-derived CDR1 and CDR2 are SGHVS and FNYEAQ. CDR3 DNA (partial): TGTGCCAGCAGCTCGACTAGCGGGGGGACAGTACCTGAG. Residues: CASSSTSGGTVPE. The whole CDR3 sequence is CASSSTSGGTVPEQFF.

To note about this clone: The read stops 3 residues short of the end of the CDR3; the missing end is completed from the germline J gene. The J gene is TRBJ1-6, the V gene TRBV7-3; 7 positions agree with TRBD1. The CDR3 is made up of 12 amino acids. The ends lost 5 bases at V and 8 bases at J; junction bases unmatched: 0. The germline gives CDR1 SGHTA, CDR2 FQGTGA. CDR3 loop: CASSTGDSPLHF. CDR3 DNA, as far as it was read: TGTGCCAGCAGCACAGGGGATTCACCC.

Points on this clone: The read terminates 3 residues before the CDR3 end, so the remaining end is supplied by the germline J gene. This chain joins TRBV20-1 and TRBJ2-7, with D unresolved. Trimming left V 6 bases short and J 1 base short, with 13 bases between. The CDR3 consists of 13 residues. The germline gives CDR1 DFQATT, CDR2 SNEGSKA (reference sequence). Incomplete CDR3 DNA: TGCAGTGCAGCCAAAATCGCGTCCTACGAG. Translation: CSAAKIASYE. In full, the CDR3 reads CSAAKIASYEQYF.

Regarding this clone: The CDR3 is cut off 3 residues early in the read; its end comes from the germline J gene. The chain employs TRBV4-2 and TRBJ2-7, with a possible D match to TRBD1 (6 bases). V was clipped by 3 bases and J by 6 bases, with 9 bases between them. This CDR3 region has 12 residues. Germline V gene data show CDR1 as LGHNA and CDR2 as YNFKEQ. This chain's CDR3 is CASSHWTAEQYF. The CDR3 bases that were read are TGTGCCAGCAGCCACTGGACAGCCGAG.

With respect to this clone: The sequence runs out 3 residues before the end of the CDR3; the remainder is reconstructed from the germline J gene. The chain employs TRBV30 and TRBJ1-5, with 8 positions matching TRBD1. The CDR3 spans 12 residues. J gave up 9 bases and V 3 bases, and 4 bases lay outside the gene matches. In germline, CDR1 is GTSNPN, CDR2 SVGIG (reference sequence). CDR3 DNA, as far as it was read: TGTGCCTGGAGAGGACAGGGAGGGCCC. It is translated as CAWRGQGGP. Given in full, the CDR3 is CAWRGQGGPQHF. Looking up the rest from reference TRBV30 and TRBJ1-5 gives the full variable domain: SQTIHQWPATLVQPVGSPLSLECTVEGTSNPNLYWYRQAAGRGLQLLFYSVGIGQISSEVPQNLSASRPQDRQFILSSKKLLLSDSGFYLCAWRGQGGPQHFGDGTRLSIL.

Comment on this clone: The CDR3 is cut off 3 residues early in the read; its end comes from the germline J gene. The V call is TRBV5-1, the J call TRBJ2-7, with TRBD1 matching 9 bases. Trimming at V came to 0 bases and at J to 3 bases, leaving 4 bases not matched to a gene. Germline loops: CDR1 SGHRS, CDR2 YFSETQ. The CDR3 spans 15 residues. CDR3 bases read: TGCGCCAGCAGCTTGGAAGTGGGACAGGGCTACGAG. Translating gives CASSLEVGQGYE. The complete CDR3 sequence is CASSLEVGQGYEQYF.

A word on this clone: The CDR3 end falls 3 residues outside the read, so it is completed with the germline J gene. The chain combines TRBV7-3 with TRBJ2-3, with 7 bases matching TRBD2. V was pared by 5 bases and J by 2 bases, with 10 bases of the junction left unmatched. Per germline, CDR1 SGHTA and CDR2 FQGTGA. The CDR3 spans 16 residues. CDR3 protein: CASSPKGGTYTDTQYF. CDR3 DNA, as far as it was read: TGTGCCAGCAGCCCCAAGGGAGGGACTTACACAGATACG.

CDR3 sequence reads: CASSWDRGNSPLHF. The covered CDR3 bases are TGTGCCAGCTCGTGGGACAGGGGGAATTCACCC. The V and J genes are TRBV12-3 or TRBV12-4 and TRBJ1-6; the match to TRBD1 covers 11 bases. The read stops 3 residues short of the end of the CDR3; the missing end is completed from the germline J gene. CDR3 length: 14 amino acids. With V trimmed by 8 bases and J by 7 bases, 4 bases remained unmatched.

Turning to this clone: With the read ending 3 residues before the CDR3 end, the germline J gene is used to fill in that end. The chain has TRBV18 and TRBJ2-2, with D perhaps matching TRBD2 (6 bases). Germline CDR1 KGHSH, CDR2 LQKENI. This CDR3 is built from 16 residues. CDR3: CASSPLGGSSNEKLFF. The sequenced CDR3 bases are TGTGCCAGCTCACCATTGGGGGGAAGTTCTAATGAAAAG.

Details on this clone: Read sequence stops 3 residues before the CDR3 end, and the germline J gene provides the missing end. The chain uses TRBV7-6 and TRBJ2-5, with 8 bases fitting TRBD2. The CDR3 length is 13 residues. Germline trimming cut 4 bases from V and 4 bases from J; bases unmatched to any gene: 2. Germline CDR1 and CDR2: SGHVS and FNYEAQ. Incomplete CDR3 DNA: TGTGCCAGCAGCTCGGGGGGGGCAGAGACC. The encoded protein is CASSSGGAET. The entire CDR3 sequence reads CASSSGGAETQYF.

Comments on this clone: Coverage ceases 3 residues before the CDR3 finishes, and the germline J gene fills in the end. The genes are TRBV5-1 and TRBJ1-4; a weak D match, TRBD1 (5 bases). V shed 0 bases and J shed 7 bases, with 10 bases lying between them. The CDR3 has 14 residues. CDR1 is SGHRS, CDR2 YFSETQ, per germline. CDR3 region: CASSLVGVGEKLFF. CDR3 DNA, as far as it was read: TGCGCCAGCAGCTTGGTAGGGGTGGGTGAAAAA.

Note on this clone: The read finishes 3 residues shy of the CDR3 end, and the germline J gene is used to complete it. V and J are TRBV20-1 and TRBJ2-3; 7 positions match TRBD2. V lost 3 bases, J lost 8 bases, and 5 bases stayed unmatched. The germline gives CDR1 DFQATT, CDR2 SNEGSKA (reference sequence). CDR3 size: 12 residues. The CDR3 reads CSASSERGTQYF. The covered CDR3 bases are TGCAGTGCTAGTTCAGAGCGGGGTACG.

To note about this clone: Mismatch with germline at one junction end may stem from a read error. The read stops 3 residues short of the end of the CDR3; the missing end is completed from the germline J gene. The genes are TRBV6-1 and TRBJ2-2, with 9 nucleotides matching TRBD1. The germline CDR1 and CDR2 sequences are MNHNS and SASEGT. The CDR3 is made up of 14 amino acids. CDR3 amino acids: CASIEQGAAGELFF. The DNA read from the CDR3 is TGTGCCAGCATTGAACAGGGGGCGGCCGGGGAG.

On this clone itself: The CDR3 end falls 3 residues outside the read, so it is completed with the germline J gene. This sequence joins TRBV5-4 and TRBJ1-1; D ambiguous. The V and J ends lost 3 bases and 3 bases respectively, with 9 bases between them. Looked up from germline, CDR1 is SGHNT and CDR2 is YYREEE (reference sequence). The CDR3 covers 13 residues. CDR3 bases read: TGTGCCAGCAGCTGGAGTGCGGACACTGAA. As protein: CASSWSADTE. The complete CDR3 protein is CASSWSADTEAFF.

A note on this clone: The CDR3 is cut off 3 residues early in the read; its end comes from the germline J gene. The chain combines TRBV18 with TRBJ2-2, with D perhaps matching TRBD1 (6 bases). This CDR3 spans 17 amino acids. CDR1 is KGHSH and CDR2 is LQKENI in the germline V gene. Trimming took 3 bases from V and 4 from J, leaving 18 bases between them. This chain's CDR3 is CASSPLQGKISTGELFF. The sequenced part of the CDR3 DNA is TGTGCCAGCTCACCGCTACAGGGAAAGATCTCCACCGGGGAG.

As regards this clone: The read ends 3 residues early relative to the CDR3; the germline J gene fills the gap. This chain connects TRBV20-1 to TRBJ1-6; possible D gene TRBD1, 6 bases. V was clipped by 3 bases and J by 0 bases, with 12 bases between them. The length of the CDR3 is 16 residues. Germline CDR1 reads DFQATT; CDR2 reads SNEGSKA (reference sequence). This CDR3 is CSARGAEDSYNSPLHF. The DNA read from the CDR3 is TGCAGTGCTAGGGGGGCAGAAGACTCCTATAATTCACCC.

A word on this clone: The read finishes 3 residues shy of the CDR3 end, and the germline J gene is used to complete it. The chain carries TRBV2 and TRBJ2-4; D perhaps matches TRBD1 (5 bases). CDR3 length equals 14 residues. Germline CDR1 is SNHLY and CDR2 is FYNNEI. CDR3 in amino acids: CASSAGLVNYGQYF. The part of the CDR3 DNA that was read is TGTGCCAGCAGTGCAGGGTTAGTTAACTATGGT.

A remark on this clone: Read data end 3 residues before the CDR3 end; the end is taken from the germline J gene. This chain connects TRBV18 to TRBJ1-1; D is unclear. CDR1 is KGHSH and CDR2 is LQKENI in the germline V gene. The ends were cut back, 6 bases at V and 0 bases at J, with 11 bases in the middle. The CDR3 contains 14 residues. The CDR3 DNA, read in part, is TGTGCCAGCTCGTCTTCTGGGCTGAACACTGAA. Translating gives CASSSSGLNTE. The full CDR3 protein is CASSSSGLNTEAFF.